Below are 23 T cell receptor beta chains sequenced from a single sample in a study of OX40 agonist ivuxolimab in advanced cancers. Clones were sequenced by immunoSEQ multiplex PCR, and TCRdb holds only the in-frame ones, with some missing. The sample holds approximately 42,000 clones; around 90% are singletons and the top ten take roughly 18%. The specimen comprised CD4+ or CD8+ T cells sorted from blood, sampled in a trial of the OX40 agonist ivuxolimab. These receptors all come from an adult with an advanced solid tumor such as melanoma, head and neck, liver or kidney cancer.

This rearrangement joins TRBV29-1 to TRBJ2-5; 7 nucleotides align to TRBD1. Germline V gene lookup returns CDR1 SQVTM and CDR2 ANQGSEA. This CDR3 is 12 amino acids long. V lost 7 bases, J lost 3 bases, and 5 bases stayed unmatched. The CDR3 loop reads CSGITGEETQYF. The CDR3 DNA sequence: TGCAGCGGGATTACAGGGGAAGAGACCCAGTACTTC.

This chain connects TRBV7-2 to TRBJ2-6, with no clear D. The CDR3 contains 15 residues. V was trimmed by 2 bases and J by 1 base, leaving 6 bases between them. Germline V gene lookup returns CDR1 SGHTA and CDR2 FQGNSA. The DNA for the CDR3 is TGTGCCAGCAGCTTATTGGTTTCTGGGGCCAACGTCCTGACTTTC. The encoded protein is CASSLLVSGANVLTF. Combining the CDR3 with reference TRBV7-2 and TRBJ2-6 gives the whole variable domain GAGVSQSPSNKVTEKGKDVELRCDPISGHTALYWYRQSLGQGLEFLIYFQGNSAPDKSGLPSDRFSAERTGGSVSTLTIQRTQQEDSAVYLCASSLLVSGANVLTFGAGSRLTVL.

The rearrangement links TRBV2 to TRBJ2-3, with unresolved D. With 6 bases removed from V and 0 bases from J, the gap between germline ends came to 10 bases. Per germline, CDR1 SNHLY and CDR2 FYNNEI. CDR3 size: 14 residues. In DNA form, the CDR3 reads TGTGCCAGCAGCTGGACGTCGAGCACAGATACGCAGTATTTT. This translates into CASSWTSSTDTQYF.

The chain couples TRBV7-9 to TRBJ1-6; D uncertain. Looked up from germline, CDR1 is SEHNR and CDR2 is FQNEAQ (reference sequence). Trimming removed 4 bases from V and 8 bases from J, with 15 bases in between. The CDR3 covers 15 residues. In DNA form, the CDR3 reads TGTGCCAGCAGCTCCCAGAGGGTTGGGGATTCACCCCTCCACTTT. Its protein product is CASSSQRVGDSPLHF.

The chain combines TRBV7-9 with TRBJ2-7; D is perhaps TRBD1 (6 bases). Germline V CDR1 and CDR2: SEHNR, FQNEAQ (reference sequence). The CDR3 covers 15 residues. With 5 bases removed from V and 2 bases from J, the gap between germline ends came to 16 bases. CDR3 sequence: CASSPPRGGTYEQYF. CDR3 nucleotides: TGTGCCAGCAGCCCCCCAAGAGGGGGTACCTACGAGCAGTACTTC.

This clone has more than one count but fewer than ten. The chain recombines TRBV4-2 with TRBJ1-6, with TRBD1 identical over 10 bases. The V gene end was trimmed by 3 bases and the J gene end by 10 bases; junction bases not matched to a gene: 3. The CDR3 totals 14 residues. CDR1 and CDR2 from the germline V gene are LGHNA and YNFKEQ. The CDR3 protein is CASSHGQGDSPLHF. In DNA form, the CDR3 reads TGTGCCAGCAGCCACGGACAGGGGGACTCACCCCTCCACTTT.

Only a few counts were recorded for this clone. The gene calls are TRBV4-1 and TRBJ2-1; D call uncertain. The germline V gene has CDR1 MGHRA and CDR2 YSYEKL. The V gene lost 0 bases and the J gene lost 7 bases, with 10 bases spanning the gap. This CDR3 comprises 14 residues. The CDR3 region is CASSQEVSRNEQFF. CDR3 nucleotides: TGCGCCAGCAGCCAAGAAGTCTCGAGGAATGAGCAGTTCTTC.

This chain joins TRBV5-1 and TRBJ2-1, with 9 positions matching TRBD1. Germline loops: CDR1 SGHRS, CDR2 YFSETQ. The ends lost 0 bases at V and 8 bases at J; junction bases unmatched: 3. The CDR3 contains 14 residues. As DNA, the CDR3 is TGCGCCAGCAGCTTGGGACAGGGGGTCGATGAGCAGTTCTTC. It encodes CASSLGQGVDEQFF.

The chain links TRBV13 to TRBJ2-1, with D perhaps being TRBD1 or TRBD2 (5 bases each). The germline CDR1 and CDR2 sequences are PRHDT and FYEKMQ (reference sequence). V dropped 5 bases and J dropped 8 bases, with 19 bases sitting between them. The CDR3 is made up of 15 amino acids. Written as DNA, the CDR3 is TGTGCCAGCAGCACTCCCGGGACCCCATCGCATGAGCAGTTCTTC. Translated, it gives CASSTPGTPSHEQFF.

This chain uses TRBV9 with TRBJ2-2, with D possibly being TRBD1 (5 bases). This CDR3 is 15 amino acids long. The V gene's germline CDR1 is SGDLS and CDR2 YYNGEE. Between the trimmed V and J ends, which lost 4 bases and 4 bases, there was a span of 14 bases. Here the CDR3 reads CASSLPGLATGELFF. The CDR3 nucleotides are TGTGCCAGCAGCCTACCAGGGTTAGCCACCGGGGAGCTGTTTTTT.

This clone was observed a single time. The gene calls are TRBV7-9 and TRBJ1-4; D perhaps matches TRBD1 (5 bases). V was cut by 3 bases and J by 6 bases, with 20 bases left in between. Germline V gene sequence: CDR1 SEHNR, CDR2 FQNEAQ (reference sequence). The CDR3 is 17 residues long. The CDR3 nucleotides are TGTGCCAGCAGCTTCGTGGGGGAGGGTGGGCCGGATGAAAAACTGTTTTTT. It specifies CASSFVGEGGPDEKLFF.

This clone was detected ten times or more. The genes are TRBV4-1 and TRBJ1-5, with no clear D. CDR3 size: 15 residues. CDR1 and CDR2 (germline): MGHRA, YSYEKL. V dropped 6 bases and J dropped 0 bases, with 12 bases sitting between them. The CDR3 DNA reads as TGCGCCAGCAGGGGCAGGCCAAATAGCAATCAGCCCCAGCATTTT. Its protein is CASRGRPNSNQPQHF.

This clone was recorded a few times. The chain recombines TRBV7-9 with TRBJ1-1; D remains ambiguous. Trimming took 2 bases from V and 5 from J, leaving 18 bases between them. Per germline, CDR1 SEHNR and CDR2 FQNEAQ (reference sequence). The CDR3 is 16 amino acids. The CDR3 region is CASSLSLTSTGTEAFF. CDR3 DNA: TGTGCCAGCAGCTTAAGTTTGACATCAACCGGGACTGAAGCTTTCTTT.

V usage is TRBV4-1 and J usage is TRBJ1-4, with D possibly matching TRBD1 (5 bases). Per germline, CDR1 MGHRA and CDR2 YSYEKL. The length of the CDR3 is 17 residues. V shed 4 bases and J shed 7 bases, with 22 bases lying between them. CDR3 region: CASSLYNIGDRGEKLFF. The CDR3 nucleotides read TGCGCCAGCAGCCTCTATAACATTGGGGACCGGGGTGAAAAACTGTTTTTT.

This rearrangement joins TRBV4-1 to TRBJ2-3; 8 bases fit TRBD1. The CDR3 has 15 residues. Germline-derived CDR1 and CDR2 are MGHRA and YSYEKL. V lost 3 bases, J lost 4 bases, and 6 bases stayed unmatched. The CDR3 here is CASSHQGAKADTQYF. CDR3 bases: TGCGCCAGCAGCCATCAGGGGGCGAAGGCAGATACGCAGTATTTT.

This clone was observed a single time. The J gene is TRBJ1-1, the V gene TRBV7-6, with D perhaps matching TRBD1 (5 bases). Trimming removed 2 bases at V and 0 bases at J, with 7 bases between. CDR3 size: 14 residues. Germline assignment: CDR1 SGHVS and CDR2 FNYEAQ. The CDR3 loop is CASSLSTVNTEAFF. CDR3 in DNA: TGTGCCAGCAGCTTATCGACAGTGAACACTGAAGCTTTCTTT.

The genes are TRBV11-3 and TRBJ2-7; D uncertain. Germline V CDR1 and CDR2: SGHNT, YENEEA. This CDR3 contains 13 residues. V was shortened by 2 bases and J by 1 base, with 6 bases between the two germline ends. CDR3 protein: CASSLQVSYEQYF. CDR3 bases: TGTGCCAGCAGCTTACAGGTGTCCTACGAGCAGTACTTC.

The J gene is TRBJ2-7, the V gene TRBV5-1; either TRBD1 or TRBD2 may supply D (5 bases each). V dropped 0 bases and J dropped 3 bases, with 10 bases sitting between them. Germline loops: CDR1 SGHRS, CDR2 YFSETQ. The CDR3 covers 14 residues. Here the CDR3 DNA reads TGCGCCAGCAGCTTGGGGGGGATGAACTACGAGCAGTACTTC. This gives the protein CASSLGGMNYEQYF.

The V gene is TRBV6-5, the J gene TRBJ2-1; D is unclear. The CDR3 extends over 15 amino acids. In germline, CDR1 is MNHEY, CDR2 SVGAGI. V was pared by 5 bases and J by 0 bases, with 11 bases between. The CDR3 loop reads CASSPLLNSYNEQFF. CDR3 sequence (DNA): TGTGCCAGCAGTCCTCTCCTCAACTCCTACAATGAGCAGTTCTTC.

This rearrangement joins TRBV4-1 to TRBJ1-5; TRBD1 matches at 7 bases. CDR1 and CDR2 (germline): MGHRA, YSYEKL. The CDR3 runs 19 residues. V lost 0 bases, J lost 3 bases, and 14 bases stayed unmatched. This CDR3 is CASSQDILGGDRVNQPQHF. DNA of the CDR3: TGCGCCAGCAGCCAAGATATATTAGGCGGCGACAGGGTCAATCAGCCCCAGCATTTT.

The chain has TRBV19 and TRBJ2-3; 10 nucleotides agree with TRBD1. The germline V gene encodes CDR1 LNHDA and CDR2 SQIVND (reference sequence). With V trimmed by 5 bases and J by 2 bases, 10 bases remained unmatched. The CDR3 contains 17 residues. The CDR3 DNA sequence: TGTGCCAGTAGTGTCCCGTGGGACAGGGGCACCACAGATACGCAGTATTTT. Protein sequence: CASSVPWDRGTTDTQYF.

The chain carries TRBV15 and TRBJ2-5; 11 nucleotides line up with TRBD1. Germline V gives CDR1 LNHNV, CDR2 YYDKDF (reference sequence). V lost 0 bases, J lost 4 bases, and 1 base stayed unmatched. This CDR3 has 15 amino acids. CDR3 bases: TGTGCCACCAGCAGAGATGGACAGGGGGCAGAGACCCAGTACTTC. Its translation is CATSRDGQGAETQYF.

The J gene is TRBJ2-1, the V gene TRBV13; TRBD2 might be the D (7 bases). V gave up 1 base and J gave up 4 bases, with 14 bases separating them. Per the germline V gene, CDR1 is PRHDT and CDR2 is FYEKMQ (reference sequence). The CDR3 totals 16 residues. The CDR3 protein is CASSLVGGPNYNEQFF. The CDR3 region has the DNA TGTGCCAGCAGCTTAGTGGGGGGGCCAAATTACAATGAGCAGTTCTTC.